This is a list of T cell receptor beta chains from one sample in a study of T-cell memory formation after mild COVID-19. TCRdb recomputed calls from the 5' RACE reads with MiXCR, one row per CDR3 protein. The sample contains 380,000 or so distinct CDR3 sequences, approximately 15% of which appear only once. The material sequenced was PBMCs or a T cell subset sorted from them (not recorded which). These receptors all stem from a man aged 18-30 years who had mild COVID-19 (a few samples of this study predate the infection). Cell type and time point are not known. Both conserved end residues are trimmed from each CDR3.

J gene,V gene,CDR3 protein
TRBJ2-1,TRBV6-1,ASSELDRGIEQF
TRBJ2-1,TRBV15,ATSRRTPVTEQF
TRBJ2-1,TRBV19,ASSISAGDNEQF
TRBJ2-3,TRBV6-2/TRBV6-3,ASSRPVGQTSTDTQY
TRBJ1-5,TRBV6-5,ASSYGINQPQH
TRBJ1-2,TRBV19,ASNRMGGDGYT
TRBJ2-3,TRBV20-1,SASPPVSPTDTQY
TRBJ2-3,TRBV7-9,ASSSRTDTATDTQY
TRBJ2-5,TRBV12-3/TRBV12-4,ASSRTVGETQY
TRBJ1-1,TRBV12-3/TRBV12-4,ASSIRPSMNTEAF
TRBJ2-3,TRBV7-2,ASRGQVGKDTQY
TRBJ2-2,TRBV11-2,ASSWGFTGELF
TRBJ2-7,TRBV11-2,ASSGTTYERY
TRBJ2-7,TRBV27,ASSRGNEQY
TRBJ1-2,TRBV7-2,ASSYMQGFYGYT
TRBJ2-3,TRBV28,ATNWLTDTQY
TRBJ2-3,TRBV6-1,ASSERGPSGDTQY
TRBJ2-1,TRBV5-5,ASISLLAGQGFNEQF
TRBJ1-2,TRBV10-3,AISESPAATGYGYT
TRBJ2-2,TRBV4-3,ASSQDPLSGAGGVTGELF
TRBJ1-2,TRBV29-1,SVDDSYGYT
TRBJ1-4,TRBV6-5,ASSAQGTNEKLF
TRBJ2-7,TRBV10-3,IARVGQQY
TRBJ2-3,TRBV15,ATSRGNRGVTDTQY
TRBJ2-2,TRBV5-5,ASSLRRDPTGELF
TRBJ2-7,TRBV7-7,ASRGDRVVHEQY
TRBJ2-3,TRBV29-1,SVERTSWGADTQY
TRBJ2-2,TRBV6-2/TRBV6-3,ASSYWEGAFTGELF
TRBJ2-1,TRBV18,ASSPFAGQDNEQF
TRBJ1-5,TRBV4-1,ASSQPGQGVGQPQH
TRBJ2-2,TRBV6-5,ASRSGGRDTGELF
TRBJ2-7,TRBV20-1,SVQGQGAKNEQY
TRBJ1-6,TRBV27,ATAGQSNSPLH
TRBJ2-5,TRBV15,ATSRQGRAGETQY
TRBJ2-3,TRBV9,ASSPHAVSTDTQY
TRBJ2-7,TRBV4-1,ASSLLGYYEQY
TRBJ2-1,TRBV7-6,ASSLGVGGGIYNEQF
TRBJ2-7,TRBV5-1,ASSVTGLHEQY
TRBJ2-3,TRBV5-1,ASSLDLDTQY
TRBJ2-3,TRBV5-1,ASSSRTSVGTQY
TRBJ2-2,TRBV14,ASSQEMAGRNTGELF
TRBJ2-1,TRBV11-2,ASTLRPSAGGRYNEQF
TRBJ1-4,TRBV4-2,ASSQDGNWQGEKLF
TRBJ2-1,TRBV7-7,ASSAGTEQF
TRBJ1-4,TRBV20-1,SATPSGTGVRKLF
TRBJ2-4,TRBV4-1,ASSQRDSAVAKNIQY
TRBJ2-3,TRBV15,ATSRDRGGTDTQY
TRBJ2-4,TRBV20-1,SAYRGSTAKNIQY
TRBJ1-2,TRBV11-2,ASSLEAGGSGYT
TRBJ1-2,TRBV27,ASRKQGAYGYT
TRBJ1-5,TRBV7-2,ASSLVASNQPQH
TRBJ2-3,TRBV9,ASSVSGATDTQY
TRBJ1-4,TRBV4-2,ASSPNTGGTNEKLF
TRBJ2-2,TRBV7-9,ASSGGGATEDTGELF
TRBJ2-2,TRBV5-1,ASSRSLSGAGTGELF
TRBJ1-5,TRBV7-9,ASSRAGENQPQH
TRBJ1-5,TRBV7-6,ASSLGAGQPQH
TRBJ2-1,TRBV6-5,ASSYQGSREQF
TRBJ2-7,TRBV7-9,ASSLANSGTGTRIQY
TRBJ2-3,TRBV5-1,ASSRRTITDTQY